The 2 T cell receptor beta chains below come from one sample, sequenced in a study of blood T cell repertoires in COVID-19. Repertoires were generated with immunoSEQ multiplex PCR, while TCRdb's copy carries only in-frame clones and drops some. The sample has approximately 90,000 clones; roughly 90% are singletons. What was sequenced was peripheral blood. These receptors came from a man between 60 and 75 years old with acute or convalescent COVID-19.

This chain joins TRBV7-9 and TRBJ1-1; D is unresolved. The V gene's germline CDR1 is SEHNR and CDR2 FQNEAQ (reference sequence). The length of the CDR3 is 14 residues. Trimming took 0 bases from V and 6 from J, leaving 11 bases between them. Here the CDR3 reads CASSLAPGFAEAFF. CDR3 sequence (DNA): TGTGCCAGCAGCTTAGCGCCGGGGTTCGCTGAAGCTTTCTTT.

This chain uses TRBV7-2 with TRBJ1-1; TRBD1 aligns across 11 bases. V dropped 1 base and J dropped 5; count of bases not matched to a gene: 9. From germline, CDR1 is SGHTA and CDR2 FQGNSA. The CDR3 runs 17 residues. CDR3 amino acids: CASSLDGQGAVSTEAFF. CDR3 nucleotide sequence: TGTGCCAGCAGCTTAGATGGACAGGGGGCGGTTTCTACTGAAGCTTTCTTT.